This is a list of T cell receptor beta chains from one sample in a study of vaccination and CD4 T cells after COVID-19. TCRdb independently ran MiXCR on the PCR reads; one entry per CDR3 protein. Among tens of thousands of distinct CDR3 sequences listed, about 50% were seen once. The sequencing here drew on CD4+ T cells from blood, taken about 7 months after SARS-CoV-2 vaccination. The receptor source for this set is a human donor who had recovered from COVID-19. CDR3s include the opening cysteine and the closing phenylalanine or tryptophan. D genes are given only for firm matches. Clone size is given for some rows only: seen once, a few or many times, or a class if the clone is expanded.

j_call clone_size d_call v_call cdr3_aa cdr3_nt
TRBJ2-3 few TRBD2 TRBV19 CASKRIAGGGSTDTQYF TGTGCCAGTAAAAGGATAGCGGGAGGCGGAAGCACAGATACGCAGTATTTT
TRBJ1-5 NA NA TRBV20-1 CSARATGSNQPQHF TGCAGCGCCCGAGCGACCGGTAGCAATCAGCCCCAGCATTTT
TRBJ2-1 NA TRBD2 TRBV6-6 CASSYGGLAHNEQFF TGTGCCAGCAGTTACGGGGGACTAGCTCACAATGAGCAGTTCTTC
TRBJ1-1 NA NA TRBV20-1 CSVARFIGMNTEAFF TGCAGTGTAGCAAGGTTTATTGGCATGAACACTGAAGCTTTCTTT
TRBJ2-5 few NA TRBV7-7 CASSPRGAETQYF TGTGCCAGCAGCCCAAGGGGGGCGGAGACCCAGTACTTC
TRBJ2-1 few NA TRBV7-9 CASSLGHYNEQFF TGTGCCAGCAGCTTAGGACACTACAATGAGCAGTTCTTC
TRBJ1-5 few NA TRBV4-1 CASSQDRQDQPQHF TGCGCCAGCAGCCAAGATCGCCAGGATCAGCCCCAGCATTTT
TRBJ2-7 NA NA TRBV27 CASSLGQGRIYEQYF TGTGCCAGCAGTTTAGGGCAGGGGCGCATCTACGAGCAGTACTTC
TRBJ2-1 NA NA TRBV27 CASSLSSGNEQFF TGTGCCAGCAGTTTATCATCGGGGAATGAGCAGTTCTTC
TRBJ2-7 NA NA TRBV6-2/TRBV6-3 CASSNTITEQYF TGTGCCAGCAGCAACACCATTACCGAGCAGTACTTC
TRBJ1-6 NA TRBD1 TRBV25-1 CASSGQGTNSPLHF TGTGCCAGCAGCGGACAGGGAACCAATTCACCCCTCCACTTT
TRBJ2-1 NA NA TRBV7-3 CASSFISRDNEQFF TGTGCCAGCAGCTTCATTTCGCGGGATAATGAGCAGTTCTTC
TRBJ1-5 NA NA TRBV6-1 CASRGTGNQPQHF TGTGCCAGCAGAGGGACTGGCAATCAGCCCCAGCATTTT
TRBJ2-7 NA TRBD1 TRBV28 CASTNEAGQGYEQYF TGTGCCAGCACCAACGAAGCGGGACAGGGCTACGAGCAGTACTTC
TRBJ2-2 NA TRBD2 TRBV7-2 CASASDGGGGSGELFF TGTGCCAGCGCTAGCGATGGGGGCGGGGGGTCCGGGGAGCTGTTTTTT
TRBJ2-7 NA TRBD1 TRBV24-1 CATSDRRTGNPYEQYF TGTGCCACCAGTGACCGCCGGACAGGGAACCCCTACGAGCAGTACTTC
TRBJ2-7 once NA TRBV6-2/TRBV6-3 CASSFGHYYEQYF TGTGCCAGCAGCTTTGGACATTACTACGAGCAGTACTTC
TRBJ1-2 NA TRBD1 TRBV27 CASSPGTGTNYGYTF TGTGCCAGCAGCCCCGGGACAGGCACTAACTATGGCTACACCTTC
TRBJ1-1 NA NA TRBV28 CASSSPTGTEAFF TGTGCCAGCAGTAGCCCCACGGGTACTGAAGCTTTCTTT
TRBJ2-7 NA NA TRBV9 CASSVGGDSYEQYF TGTGCCAGCAGCGTTGGTGGGGACTCCTACGAGCAGTACTTC
TRBJ2-1 NA NA TRBV20-1 CSASSLRGYNEQFF TGCAGTGCTAGTTCTCTAAGGGGTTACAATGAGCAGTTCTTC
TRBJ1-1 NA NA TRBV28 CASSAYGAAFF TGTGCCAGCAGTGCTTACGGGGCGGCTTTCTTT
TRBJ2-5 NA TRBD2 TRBV19 CASSGISSGNLVQETQYF TGTGCCAGTAGTGGGATCTCTAGCGGGAACCTTGTTCAAGAGACCCAGTACTTC
TRBJ2-3 NA NA TRBV27 CASSLSEVSTDTQYF TGTGCCAGCAGTTTATCGGAGGTCTCCACAGATACGCAGTATTTT
TRBJ2-7 once TRBD2 TRBV20-1 CSARRIGDREGIEQYF TGCAGTGCTAGGAGGATAGGAGATAGGGAGGGGATCGAGCAGTACTTC
TRBJ2-1 NA NA TRBV27 CASSLWPESDEQFF TGTGCCAGCAGTTTATGGCCAGAGAGTGATGAGCAGTTCTTC
TRBJ2-7 NA TRBD2 TRBV20-1 CSARDEGSGRYEQYF TGCAGTGCTAGAGATGAGGGTAGCGGGAGGTACGAGCAGTACTTC
TRBJ2-1 few NA TRBV7-9 CASSLVDPRWPFF TGTGCCAGCAGCTTAGTCGACCCCCGGTGGCCGTTCTTC
TRBJ1-2 NA NA TRBV10-3 CAVRVGYGYTF TGTGCCGTAAGGGTAGGGTATGGCTACACCTTC
TRBJ1-1 NA TRBD1 TRBV6-1 CASIQGAQEAEAFF TGTGCCAGCATACAGGGGGCGCAGGAGGCTGAAGCTTTCTTT
TRBJ2-3 NA TRBD2 TRBV7-9 CASSQSGSGTDTQYF TGTGCCAGCAGCCAGAGCGGGAGTGGCACAGATACGCAGTATTTT
TRBJ1-1 NA NA TRBV6-1 CASSPFNGGRAFF TGTGCCAGCAGTCCTTTTAACGGTGGACGAGCTTTCTTT
TRBJ2-5 NA TRBD1 TRBV6-2/TRBV6-3 CASRSGTGSETQYF TGTGCCAGCAGATCCGGGACAGGGTCAGAGACCCAGTACTTC
TRBJ2-7 NA NA TRBV19 CASSIDSRGEQYF TGTGCCAGTAGTATAGATTCACGGGGCGAGCAGTACTTC
TRBJ2-5 NA TRBD2 TRBV24-1 CATSSSGLAEETQYF TGTGCCACCAGTTCGTCAGGACTAGCTGAAGAGACCCAGTACTTC
TRBJ2-7 NA TRBD2 TRBV4-1 CASSPYFGTSGSKNEQYF TGCGCCAGCAGCCCTTACTTTGGGACTAGCGGGAGTAAGAACGAGCAGTACTTC
TRBJ2-5 NA NA TRBV20-1 CSASNLRGETQYF TGCAGTGCTAGTAACTTGAGGGGTGAGACCCAGTACTTC
TRBJ2-5 NA NA TRBV11-3 CASSLSYGQETQYF TGTGCCAGCAGCTTAAGTTATGGGCAAGAGACCCAGTACTTC
TRBJ2-3 NA TRBD1 TRBV6-1 CASSDRQGTDTQYF TGTGCCAGCAGTGACAGACAGGGAACAGATACGCAGTATTTT
TRBJ2-3 NA NA TRBV2 CASAGARTDTQYF TGTGCCAGTGCGGGGGCCCGCACAGATACGCAGTATTTT
TRBJ2-7 NA NA TRBV28 CASSFVLYEQYF TGTGCCAGCAGTTTCGTACTCTACGAGCAGTACTTC
TRBJ1-6 medium-sized NA TRBV6-4 CASSDRGNSPLHF TGTGCCAGCAGTGACAGGGGTAATTCACCCCTCCACTTT
TRBJ1-5 few NA TRBV7-9 CASRQKAGGDQPQHF TGTGCCAGCAGACAAAAAGCGGGAGGTGATCAGCCCCAGCATTTT